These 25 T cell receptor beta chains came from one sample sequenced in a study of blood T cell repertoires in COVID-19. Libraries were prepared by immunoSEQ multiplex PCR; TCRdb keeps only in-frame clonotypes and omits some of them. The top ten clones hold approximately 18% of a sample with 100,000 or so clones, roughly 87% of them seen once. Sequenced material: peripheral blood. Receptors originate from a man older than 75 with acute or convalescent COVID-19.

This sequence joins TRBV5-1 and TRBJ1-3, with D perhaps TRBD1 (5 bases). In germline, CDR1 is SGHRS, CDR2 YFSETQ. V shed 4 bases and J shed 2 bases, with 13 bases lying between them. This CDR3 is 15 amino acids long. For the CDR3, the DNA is TGCGCCAGCAGCCCGCGGGGGGGGACTGGAAACACCATATATTTT. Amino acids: CASSPRGGTGNTIYF.

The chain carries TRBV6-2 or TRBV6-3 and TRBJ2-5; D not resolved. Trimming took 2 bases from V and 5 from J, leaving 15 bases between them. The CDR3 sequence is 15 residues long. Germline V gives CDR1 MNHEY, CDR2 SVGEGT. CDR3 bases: TGTGCCAGCAGTTACGCCCCTGGCCTCTGGGAGACCCAGTACTTC. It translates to CASSYAPGLWETQYF.

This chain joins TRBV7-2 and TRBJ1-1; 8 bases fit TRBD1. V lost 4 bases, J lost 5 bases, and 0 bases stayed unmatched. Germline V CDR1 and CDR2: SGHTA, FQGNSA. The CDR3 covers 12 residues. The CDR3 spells CASSWTGTEAFF. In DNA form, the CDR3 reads TGTGCCAGCAGCTGGACAGGGACTGAAGCTTTCTTT.

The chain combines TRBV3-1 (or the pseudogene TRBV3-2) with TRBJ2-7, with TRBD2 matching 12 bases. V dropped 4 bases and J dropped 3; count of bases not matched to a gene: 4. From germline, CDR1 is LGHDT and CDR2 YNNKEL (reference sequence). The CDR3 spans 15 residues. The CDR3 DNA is TGTGCCAGCAGCCCCGGGACTAGCGGGCTCTACGAGCAGTACTTC. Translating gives CASSPGTSGLYEQYF.

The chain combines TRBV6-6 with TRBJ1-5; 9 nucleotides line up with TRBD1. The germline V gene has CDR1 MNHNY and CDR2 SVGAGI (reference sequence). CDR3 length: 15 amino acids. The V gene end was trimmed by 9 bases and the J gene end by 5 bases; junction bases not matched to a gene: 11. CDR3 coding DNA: TGTGCCAGTTGGAAACAGGGGGCTTTGTATCAGCCCCAGCATTTT. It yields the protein CASWKQGALYQPQHF.

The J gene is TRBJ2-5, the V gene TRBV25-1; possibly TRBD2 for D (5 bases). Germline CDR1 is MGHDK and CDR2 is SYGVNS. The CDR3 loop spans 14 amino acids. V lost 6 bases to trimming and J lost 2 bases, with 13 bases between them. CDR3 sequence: CASRTTGSQETQYF. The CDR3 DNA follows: TGTGCCAGCAGGACGACGGGGTCGCAAGAGACCCAGTACTTC.

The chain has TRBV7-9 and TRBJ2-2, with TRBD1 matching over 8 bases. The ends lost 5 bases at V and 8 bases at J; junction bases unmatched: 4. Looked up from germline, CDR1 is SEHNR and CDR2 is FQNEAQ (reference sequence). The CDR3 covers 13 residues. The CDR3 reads CASSRQGLGELFF. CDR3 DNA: TGTGCCAGCAGCCGACAGGGGTTAGGGGAGCTGTTTTTT.

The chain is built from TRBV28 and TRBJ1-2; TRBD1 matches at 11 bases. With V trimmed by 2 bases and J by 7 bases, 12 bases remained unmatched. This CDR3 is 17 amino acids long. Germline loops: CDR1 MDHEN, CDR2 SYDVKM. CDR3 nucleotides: TGTGCCAGCAGTTTAGGGACAGGGGGTGGGGTCGGACCTGGCTACACCTTC. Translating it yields CASSLGTGGGVGPGYTF.

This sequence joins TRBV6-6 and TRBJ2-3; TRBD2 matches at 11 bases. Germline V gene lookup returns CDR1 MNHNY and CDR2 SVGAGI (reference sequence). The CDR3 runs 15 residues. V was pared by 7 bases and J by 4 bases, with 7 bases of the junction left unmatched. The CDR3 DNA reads TGTGCCAGCATCCCGACTAGCGGGGTGGCAGATACGCAGTATTTT. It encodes CASIPTSGVADTQYF.

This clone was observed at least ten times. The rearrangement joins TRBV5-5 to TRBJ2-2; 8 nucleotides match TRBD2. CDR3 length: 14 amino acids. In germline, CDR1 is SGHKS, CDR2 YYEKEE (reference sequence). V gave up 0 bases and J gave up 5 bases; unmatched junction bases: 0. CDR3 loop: CASSLVAGTGELFF. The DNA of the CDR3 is TGTGCCAGCAGCTTGGTAGCGGGGACCGGGGAGCTGTTTTTT. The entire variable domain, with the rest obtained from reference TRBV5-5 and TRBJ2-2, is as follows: DAGVTQSPTHLIKTRGQQVTLRCSPISGHKSVSWYQQVLGQGPQFIFQYYEKEERGRGNFPDRFSARQFPNYSSELNVNALLLGDSALYLCASSLVAGTGELFFGEGSRLTVL.

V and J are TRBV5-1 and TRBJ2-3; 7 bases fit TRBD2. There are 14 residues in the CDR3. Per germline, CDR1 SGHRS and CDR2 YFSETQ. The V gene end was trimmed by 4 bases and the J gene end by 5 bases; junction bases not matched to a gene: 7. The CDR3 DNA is TGCGCCAGCAGCGCTAGACGGGGGGTAGATACGCAGTATTTT. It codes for CASSARRGVDTQYF.

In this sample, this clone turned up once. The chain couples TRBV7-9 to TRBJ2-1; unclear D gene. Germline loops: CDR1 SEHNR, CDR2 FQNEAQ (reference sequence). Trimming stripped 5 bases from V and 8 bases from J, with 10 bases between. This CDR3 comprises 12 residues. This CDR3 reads CASSTDSDEQFF. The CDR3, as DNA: TGTGCCAGCAGCACCGACTCGGATGAGCAGTTCTTC. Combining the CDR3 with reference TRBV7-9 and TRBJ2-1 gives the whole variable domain DTGVSQNPRHKITKRGQNVTFRCDPISEHNRLYWYRQTLGQGPEFLTYFQNEAQLEKSRLLSDRFSAERPKGSFSTLEIQRTEQGDSAMYLCASSTDSDEQFFGPGTRLTVL.

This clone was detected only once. CDR3 bases: TGCGCCAGCAGCTTGGCCGAGGACAGGCCCTACGAGCAGTACTTC. Its protein is CASSLAEDRPYEQYF. The chain carries TRBV5-1 and TRBJ2-7; 7 bases fit TRBD1. CDR1 SGHRS and CDR2 YFSETQ come from the germline V gene. V shed 0 bases and J 2 bases; nucleotides not matched to a gene: 5. This CDR3 is built from 15 residues. Combining the CDR3 with reference TRBV5-1 and TRBJ2-7 gives the whole variable domain KAGVTQTPRYLIKTRGQQVTLSCSPISGHRSVSWYQQTPGQGLQFLFEYFSETQRNKGNFPGRFSGRQFSNSRSEMNVSTLELGDSALYLCASSLAEDRPYEQYFGPGTRLTVT.

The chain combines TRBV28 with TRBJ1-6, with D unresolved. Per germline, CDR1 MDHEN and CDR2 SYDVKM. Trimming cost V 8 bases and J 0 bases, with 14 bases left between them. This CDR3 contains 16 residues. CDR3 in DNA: TGTGCCAGCCGATGGAGGCAGAGCTCCTATAATTCACCCCTCCACTTT. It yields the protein CASRWRQSSYNSPLHF.

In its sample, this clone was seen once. CDR3 nucleotide sequence: TGTGCCAGCAGCGTAGACGTAGGAGCTGGCTACACCTTC. Protein product: CASSVDVGAGYTF. The V gene is TRBV9, the J gene TRBJ1-2; D remains unclear. The CDR3 spans 13 residues. Trimming pared 0 bases from V and 7 bases from J, leaving 10 bases between. CDR1 SGDLS and CDR2 YYNGEE come from the germline V gene.

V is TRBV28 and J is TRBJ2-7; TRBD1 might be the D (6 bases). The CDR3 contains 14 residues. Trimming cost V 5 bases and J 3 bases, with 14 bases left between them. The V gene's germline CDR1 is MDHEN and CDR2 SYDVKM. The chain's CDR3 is CASSENTGFYEQYF. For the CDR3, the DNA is TGTGCCAGCAGTGAGAATACAGGGTTCTACGAGCAGTACTTC. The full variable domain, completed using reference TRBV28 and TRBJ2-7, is DVKVTQSSRYLVKRTGEKVFLECVQDMDHENMFWYRQDPGLGLRLIYFSYDVKMKEKGDIPEGYSVSREKKERFSLILESASTNQTSMYLCASSENTGFYEQYFGPGTRLTVT.

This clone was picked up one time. The CDR3 reads CASSYTLPYEQYF. The CDR3 nucleotides are TGTGCCAGCAGTTACACTCTACCCTACGAGCAGTACTTC. V gene TRBV6-2 or TRBV6-3 combines with J gene TRBJ2-7; D is uncertain. Trimming stripped 2 bases from V and 2 bases from J, with 7 bases between. CDR1 is MNHEY and CDR2 is SVGEGT in the germline V gene. The CDR3 sequence is 13 residues long.

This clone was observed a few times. For the CDR3, the DNA is TGTGCCAGCAGTTTACGGGACTTACGGGAGACCCAGTACTTC. Protein: CASSLRDLRETQYF. The gene calls are TRBV28 and TRBJ2-5; possibly TRBD2 for D (6 bases). V lost 2 bases, J lost 5 bases, and 12 bases lay in between. Germline V CDR1 and CDR2: MDHEN, SYDVKM. The CDR3 has 14 amino acids.

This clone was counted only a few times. The CDR3 spells CATGTSGSTGELFF. Here the CDR3 DNA reads TGTGCCACAGGGACTAGCGGGAGTACCGGGGAGCTGTTTTTT. The V and J genes are TRBV7-2 and TRBJ2-2; TRBD2 aligns across 14 bases. The length of the CDR3 is 14 residues. V lost 10 bases, J lost 5 bases, and 3 bases stayed unmatched. From germline, CDR1 is SGHTA and CDR2 FQGNSA.

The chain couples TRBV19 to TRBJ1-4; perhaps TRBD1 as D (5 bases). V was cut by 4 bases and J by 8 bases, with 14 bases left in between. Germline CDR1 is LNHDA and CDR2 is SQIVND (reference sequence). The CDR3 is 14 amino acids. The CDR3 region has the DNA TGTGCCAGTAGTACCCAGGGTCATGGCGAAAAACTGTTTTTT. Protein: CASSTQGHGEKLFF.

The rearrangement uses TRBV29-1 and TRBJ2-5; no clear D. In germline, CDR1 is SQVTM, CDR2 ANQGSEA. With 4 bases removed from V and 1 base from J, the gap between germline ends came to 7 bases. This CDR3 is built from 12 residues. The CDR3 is CSVAKAQETQYF. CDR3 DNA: TGCAGCGTTGCGAAAGCCCAAGAGACCCAGTACTTC.

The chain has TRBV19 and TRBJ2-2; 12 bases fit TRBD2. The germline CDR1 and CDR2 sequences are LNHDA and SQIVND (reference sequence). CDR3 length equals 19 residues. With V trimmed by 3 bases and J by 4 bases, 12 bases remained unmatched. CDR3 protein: CASSISGLAGGQSTGELFF. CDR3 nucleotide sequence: TGTGCCAGTAGTATTTCGGGGCTAGCGGGGGGGCAGAGCACCGGGGAGCTGTTTTTT.

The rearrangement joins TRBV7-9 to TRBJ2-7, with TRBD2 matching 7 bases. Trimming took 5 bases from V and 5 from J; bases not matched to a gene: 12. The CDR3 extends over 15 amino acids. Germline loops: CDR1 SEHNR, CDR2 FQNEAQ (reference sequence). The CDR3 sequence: CASSPLSGDGHEQYF. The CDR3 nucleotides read TGTGCCAGCAGCCCCCTGAGCGGGGACGGGCACGAGCAGTACTTC. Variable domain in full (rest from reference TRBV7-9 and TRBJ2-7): DTGVSQNPRHKITKRGQNVTFRCDPISEHNRLYWYRQTLGQGPEFLTYFQNEAQLEKSRLLSDRFSAERPKGSFSTLEIQRTEQGDSAMYLCASSPLSGDGHEQYFGPGTRLTVT.

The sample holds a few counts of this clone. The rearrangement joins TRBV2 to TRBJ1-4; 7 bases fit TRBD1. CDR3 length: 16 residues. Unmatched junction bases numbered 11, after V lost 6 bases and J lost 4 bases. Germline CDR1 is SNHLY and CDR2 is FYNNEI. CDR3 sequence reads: CASRDRAGTVNEKLFF. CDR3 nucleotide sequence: TGTGCCAGCAGAGACCGGGCCGGGACAGTTAATGAAAAACTGTTTTTT.

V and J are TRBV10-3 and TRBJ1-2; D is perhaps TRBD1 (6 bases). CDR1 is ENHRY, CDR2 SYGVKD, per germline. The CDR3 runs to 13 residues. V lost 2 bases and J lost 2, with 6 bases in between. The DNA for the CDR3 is TGTGCCATCAGTGAGACAGGGAACTATGGCTACACCTTC. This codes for CAISETGNYGYTF.